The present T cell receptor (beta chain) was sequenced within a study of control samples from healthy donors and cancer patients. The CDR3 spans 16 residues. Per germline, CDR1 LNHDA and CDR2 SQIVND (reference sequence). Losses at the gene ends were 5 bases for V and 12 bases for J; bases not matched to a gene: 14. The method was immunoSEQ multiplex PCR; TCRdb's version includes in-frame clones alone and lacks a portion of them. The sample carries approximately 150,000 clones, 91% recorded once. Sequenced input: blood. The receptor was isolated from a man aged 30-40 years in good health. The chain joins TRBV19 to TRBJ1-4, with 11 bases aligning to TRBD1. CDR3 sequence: CASSPRTGTGGGELFF. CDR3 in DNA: TGTGCCAGTAGTCCTCGTACCGGGACAGGGGGAGGGGAACTGTTTTTT.